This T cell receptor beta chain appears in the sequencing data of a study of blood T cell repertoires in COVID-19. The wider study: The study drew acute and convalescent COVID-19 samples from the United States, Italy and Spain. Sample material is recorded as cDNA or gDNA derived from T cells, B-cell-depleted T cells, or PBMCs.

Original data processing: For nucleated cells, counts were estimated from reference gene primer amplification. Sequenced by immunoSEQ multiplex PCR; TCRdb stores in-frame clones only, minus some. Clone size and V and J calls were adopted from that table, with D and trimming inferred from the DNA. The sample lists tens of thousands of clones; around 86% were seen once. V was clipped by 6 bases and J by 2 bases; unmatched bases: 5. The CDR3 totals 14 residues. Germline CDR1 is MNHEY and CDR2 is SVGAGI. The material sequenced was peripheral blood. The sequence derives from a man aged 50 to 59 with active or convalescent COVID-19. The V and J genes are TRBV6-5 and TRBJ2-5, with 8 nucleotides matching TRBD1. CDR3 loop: CASRDRAIQETQYF. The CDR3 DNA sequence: TGTGCCAGCAGGGACAGGGCCATACAAGAGACCCAGTACTTC.